A selection of T cell receptor beta chains follows, all from one sample in a study of T cells in Graves' hyperthyroidism and ophthalmopathy. TCRdb re-analysed the multiplex PCR reads in MiXCR, keeping a single row per CDR3 protein. The table shows about 770,000 distinct CDR3 sequences, with approximately 19% occurring only once. Sequenced material: blood. These receptors were collected from a woman in her 50s with Graves' hyperthyroidism that later progressed to Graves' ophthalmopathy. Both conserved end residues are part of each CDR3. Each record gives: clone size, J gene, V gene, D gene, CDR3 protein, CDR3 DNA. A D gene is named only where the DNA matches it firmly. Rows give clone size only sometimes, using once, few, many, or a class for an expanded clone.

clone size: few
J gene: TRBJ1-5
V gene: TRBV19
D gene: TRBD1
CDR3 protein: CASTSRPGQDLRQPQHF
CDR3 DNA: TGTGCCAGTACCTCAAGACCGGGACAGGATTTACGACAGCCCCAGCATTTT

clone size: few
J gene: TRBJ2-3
V gene: TRBV20-1
D gene: -
CDR3 protein: CSAAGGARTDTQYF
CDR3 DNA: TGCAGTGCGGCTGGCGGGGCCCGCACAGATACGCAGTATTTT

clone size: -
J gene: TRBJ1-1
V gene: TRBV13
D gene: TRBD1
CDR3 protein: CASSLISGTAATEAFF
CDR3 DNA: TGTGCCAGCAGCCTCATTTCCGGGACAGCAGCCACTGAAGCTTTCTTT

clone size: many
J gene: TRBJ1-1
V gene: TRBV5-1
D gene: -
CDR3 protein: CASSATDVNTEAFF
CDR3 DNA: TGCGCCAGCAGCGCGACAGACGTGAACACTGAAGCTTTCTTT

clone size: -
J gene: TRBJ2-2
V gene: TRBV5-1
D gene: -
CDR3 protein: CATFRSNTGELFF
CDR3 DNA: TGCGCCACTTTCCGATCGAACACCGGGGAGCTGTTTTTT

clone size: many
J gene: TRBJ1-5
V gene: TRBV30
D gene: -
CDR3 protein: CAWSVVDSNQPQHF
CDR3 DNA: TGTGCCTGGAGTGTTGTGGATAGCAATCAGCCCCAGCATTTT

clone size: few
J gene: TRBJ1-1
V gene: TRBV9
D gene: -
CDR3 protein: CASSVEGWNTEAFF
CDR3 DNA: TGTGCCAGCAGCGTAGAAGGGTGGAACACTGAAGCTTTCTTT

clone size: many
J gene: TRBJ2-1
V gene: TRBV11-3
D gene: -
CDR3 protein: CASSLEFRRVQFF
CDR3 DNA: TGTGCCAGCAGCTTAGAATTTCGCAGGGTGCAGTTCTTC

clone size: many
J gene: TRBJ2-4
V gene: TRBV18
D gene: -
CDR3 protein: CASSPGEKGKNIQYF
CDR3 DNA: TGTGCCAGCTCACCAGGGGAGAAGGGCAAAAACATTCAGTACTTC

clone size: -
J gene: TRBJ2-1
V gene: TRBV2
D gene: TRBD1
CDR3 protein: CASEGAGATQVAERFF
CDR3 DNA: TGTGCCAGCGAGGGGGCAGGAGCGACTCAGGTAGCAGAAAGGTTCTTC

clone size: -
J gene: TRBJ1-1
V gene: TRBV20-1
D gene: -
CDR3 protein: CSAREPSTSGTEAFF
CDR3 DNA: TGCAGTGCACGCGAACCCTCGACAAGTGGTACTGAAGCTTTCTTT

clone size: few
J gene: TRBJ1-3
V gene: TRBV5-1
D gene: -
CDR3 protein: CASSLEANAPSGNTIYF
CDR3 DNA: TGCGCCAGCAGCTTGGAGGCCAACGCTCCTTCTGGAAACACCATATATTTT

clone size: -
J gene: TRBJ2-1
V gene: TRBV15
D gene: -
CDR3 protein: CATSRDRNNEQFF
CDR3 DNA: TGTGCCACCAGCAGAGACAGGAACAATGAGCAGTTCTTC

clone size: few
J gene: TRBJ2-2
V gene: TRBV13
D gene: -
CDR3 protein: CASSLDGGLNTGELFF
CDR3 DNA: TGTGCCAGCAGCTTAGATGGGGGCTTGAACACCGGGGAGCTGTTTTTT

clone size: many
J gene: TRBJ2-4
V gene: TRBV6-1
D gene: TRBD1
CDR3 protein: CASSASPGTEDIQYF
CDR3 DNA: TGTGCCAGCAGTGCTTCCCCGGGGACAGAGGACATTCAGTACTTC

clone size: many
J gene: TRBJ2-3
V gene: TRBV3-1
D gene: TRBD1
CDR3 protein: CASSHTTGADTQYF
CDR3 DNA: TGTGCCAGCAGCCATACAACAGGGGCAGATACGCAGTATTTT

clone size: -
J gene: TRBJ2-5
V gene: TRBV20-1
D gene: -
CDR3 protein: CGFPGRKETQYF
CDR3 DNA: TGCGGTTTCCCAGGTAGAAAAGAGACCCAGTACTTC

clone size: many
J gene: TRBJ1-6
V gene: TRBV6-1
D gene: TRBD1
CDR3 protein: CASSDGQEYSPLHF
CDR3 DNA: TGTGCCAGCAGTGACGGACAGGAATATTCACCCCTCCACTTT

clone size: many
J gene: TRBJ2-7
V gene: TRBV15
D gene: TRBD1
CDR3 protein: CATSRGQGTWEQYF
CDR3 DNA: TGTGCCACCAGCAGAGGACAGGGAACTTGGGAGCAGTACTTC

clone size: -
J gene: TRBJ2-3
V gene: TRBV3-1
D gene: TRBD2
CDR3 protein: CASSQDLTSGTSTDTQYF
CDR3 DNA: TGTGCCAGCAGCCAAGATTTGACTAGCGGGACCAGCACAGATACGCAGTATTTT

clone size: many
J gene: TRBJ1-1
V gene: TRBV10-3
D gene: TRBD1
CDR3 protein: CAISERTGQANTEAFF
CDR3 DNA: TGTGCCATCAGTGAGAGGACAGGGCAGGCGAACACTGAAGCTTTCTTT

clone size: -
J gene: TRBJ2-1
V gene: TRBV24-1
D gene: TRBD1
CDR3 protein: CATSDPIRGHEQFF
CDR3 DNA: TGTGCCACCAGTGATCCTATCAGGGGGCATGAGCAGTTCTTC

clone size: many
J gene: TRBJ2-7
V gene: TRBV12-3/TRBV12-4
D gene: TRBD2
CDR3 protein: CASSNPGTSGGLTYEQYF
CDR3 DNA: TGTGCCAGCAGTAACCCGGGAACTAGCGGGGGGCTAACCTACGAGCAGTACTTC

clone size: many
J gene: TRBJ1-1
V gene: TRBV3-1
D gene: -
CDR3 protein: CASSQAARKWDTEAFF
CDR3 DNA: TGTGCCAGCAGCCAAGCGGCCCGAAAATGGGACACTGAAGCTTTCTTT

clone size: -
J gene: TRBJ1-4
V gene: TRBV3-1
D gene: -
CDR3 protein: CASSQDSGENEKLFF
CDR3 DNA: TGTGCCAGCAGCCAAGATTCAGGGGAGAATGAAAAACTGTTTTTT

clone size: few
J gene: TRBJ2-3
V gene: TRBV2
D gene: TRBD2
CDR3 protein: CASRGGVATITDTQYF
CDR3 DNA: TGTGCCAGCAGGGGGGGGGTAGCGACCATTACAGATACGCAGTATTTT

clone size: few
J gene: TRBJ2-1
V gene: TRBV12-5
D gene: -
CDR3 protein: CASGLTQGGGYNEQFF
CDR3 DNA: TGTGCTAGTGGTTTGACCCAGGGGGGCGGTTACAATGAGCAGTTCTTC

clone size: -
J gene: TRBJ2-4
V gene: TRBV4-1
D gene: TRBD1
CDR3 protein: CASSQDLSGGTGNIQYF
CDR3 DNA: TGCGCCAGCAGCCAAGATCTCTCAGGGGGTACTGGAAACATTCAGTACTTC

clone size: few
J gene: TRBJ1-5
V gene: TRBV6-1
D gene: TRBD1
CDR3 protein: CASSEQGGYQPQHF
CDR3 DNA: TGTGCCAGCAGTGAACAGGGGGGATATCAGCCCCAGCATTTT

clone size: many
J gene: TRBJ1-3
V gene: TRBV20-1
D gene: -
CDR3 protein: CSASDNPSSGNTIYF
CDR3 DNA: TGCAGTGCTAGCGACAACCCGAGCTCTGGAAACACCATATATTTT

clone size: -
J gene: TRBJ2-5
V gene: TRBV12-3/TRBV12-4
D gene: -
CDR3 protein: CASSSRAGLETQYF
CDR3 DNA: TGTGCCAGCAGTTCCCGCGCCGGGTTGGAGACCCAGTACTTC

clone size: many
J gene: TRBJ2-5
V gene: TRBV5-1
D gene: -
CDR3 protein: CASSIGLAETQYF
CDR3 DNA: TGCGCCAGCAGCATCGGCCTTGCGGAGACCCAGTACTTC

clone size: few
J gene: TRBJ2-5
V gene: TRBV6-1
D gene: TRBD1
CDR3 protein: CASSPTKGAPNQETQYF
CDR3 DNA: TGTGCCAGCAGTCCCACGAAGGGGGCCCCCAACCAAGAGACCCAGTACTTC

clone size: -
J gene: TRBJ2-3
V gene: TRBV7-9
D gene: -
CDR3 protein: CASRLLRGADTQYF
CDR3 DNA: TGTGCCAGCAGACTCCTTAGGGGGGCAGATACGCAGTATTTT

clone size: many
J gene: TRBJ2-1
V gene: TRBV14
D gene: TRBD1
CDR3 protein: CASSQDAGQGVSEQFF
CDR3 DNA: TGTGCCAGCAGCCAAGATGCGGGACAGGGGGTGAGTGAGCAGTTCTTC

clone size: -
J gene: TRBJ2-3
V gene: TRBV28
D gene: TRBD1
CDR3 protein: CASMQGQFTDTQYF
CDR3 DNA: TGTGCCAGCATGCAGGGACAGTTCACAGATACGCAGTATTTT

clone size: few
J gene: TRBJ1-4
V gene: TRBV13
D gene: -
CDR3 protein: CASSLVNREKLFF
CDR3 DNA: TGTGCCAGCAGCTTAGTGAACAGAGAAAAACTGTTTTTT

clone size: few
J gene: TRBJ2-7
V gene: TRBV7-8
D gene: -
CDR3 protein: CASSDSLDSSYEQYF
CDR3 DNA: TGTGCCAGCAGCGACAGCCTCGACAGCTCCTACGAGCAGTACTTC

clone size: many
J gene: TRBJ2-1
V gene: TRBV12-3/TRBV12-4
D gene: TRBD1
CDR3 protein: CASSVRALTGGNEQFF
CDR3 DNA: TGTGCCAGCAGTGTCCGGGCCCTTACAGGGGGCAATGAGCAGTTCTTC

clone size: -
J gene: TRBJ1-2
V gene: TRBV20-1
D gene: -
CDR3 protein: CSARDSPEYGYTF
CDR3 DNA: TGCAGTGCTAGAGATTCGCCGGAATATGGCTACACCTTC

clone size: few
J gene: TRBJ2-2
V gene: TRBV24-1
D gene: -
CDR3 protein: CATSDSPGRADTGELFF
CDR3 DNA: TGTGCCACCAGTGATTCCCCTGGCAGGGCTGACACCGGGGAGCTGTTTTTT

clone size: many
J gene: TRBJ2-3
V gene: TRBV4-1
D gene: TRBD1
CDR3 protein: CASSQDHPGQGFADTQYF
CDR3 DNA: TGCGCCAGCAGCCAAGATCACCCGGGACAGGGGTTTGCAGATACGCAGTATTTT

clone size: many
J gene: TRBJ1-6
V gene: TRBV3-1
D gene: TRBD1
CDR3 protein: CASSPPGQGLSPLHF
CDR3 DNA: TGTGCCAGCAGCCCTCCGGGACAGGGGCTTTCACCCCTCCACTTT

clone size: -
J gene: TRBJ2-3
V gene: TRBV7-2
D gene: -
CDR3 protein: CASPRTDTQYF
CDR3 DNA: TGTGCCAGCCCCCGCACAGATACGCAGTATTTT

clone size: many
J gene: TRBJ1-1
V gene: TRBV18
D gene: -
CDR3 protein: CASSPPNRGTEAFF
CDR3 DNA: TGTGCCAGCTCACCACCTAATCGGGGCACTGAAGCTTTCTTT

clone size: many
J gene: TRBJ2-5
V gene: TRBV5-1
D gene: -
CDR3 protein: CASSSTVQETQYF
CDR3 DNA: TGCGCCAGCAGCTCGACAGTACAAGAGACCCAGTACTTC